One and the same sample provided the 27 T cell receptor beta chains below, sequenced in a study of T cells in Graves' hyperthyroidism and ophthalmopathy. Using RNA transcripts as the source, TCR beta CDR3 regions were amplified. The TCR CDR3 was amplified in a first-round RT-PCR using the HTBI primer set. Using its own MiXCR run on the multiplex PCR reads, TCRdb lists one record per CDR3 protein. The sample carries approximately 320,000 distinct CDR3 sequences, around 17% recorded once. Sequencing used blood. The receptors shown here come from a man aged 25-45 years with Graves' hyperthyroidism.

The sample holds many counts of this clonotype. The rearrangement links TRBV3-1 to TRBJ1-2, with D perhaps TRBD1 (6 bases). V lost 7 bases, J lost 3 bases, and 18 bases lay in between. CDR3 length: 15 residues. Looked up from germline, CDR1 is LGHDT and CDR2 is YNNKEL (reference sequence). The CDR3 loop reads CASTRQAGVDYGYTF. CDR3 nucleotide sequence: TGTGCCAGCACCCGACAGGCAGGAGTGGACTATGGCTACACCTTC.

Only a few counts were recorded for this clonotype. The J gene is TRBJ2-5, the V gene TRBV20-1; TRBD1 matches at 7 bases. CDR1 and CDR2 from the germline V gene are DFQATT and SNEGSKA (reference sequence). The CDR3 consists of 14 residues. Trimming at V came to 0 bases and at J to 3 bases, leaving 4 bases not matched to a gene. For the CDR3, the DNA is TGCAGTGCTAGAGATCAGGACAGGAAAGAGACCCAGTACTTC. This sequence encodes CSARDQDRKETQYF.

This clonotype came up a few times. V gene TRBV5-1 combines with J gene TRBJ2-2, with TRBD2 matching over 15 bases. This CDR3 is built from 19 residues. Germline values: CDR1 SGHRS, CDR2 YFSETQ. The J segment lost 3 bases and the V segment lost 2 bases, leaving 8 bases of the junction unmatched. For the CDR3, the DNA is TGCGCCAGCAGCTTCGGTGGACTAGCGGGAGGGCGGTACACCGGGGAGCTGTTTTTT. It encodes CASSFGGLAGGRYTGELFF.

This clonotype was seen ten or more times. The chain is built from TRBV29-1 and TRBJ1-2; D perhaps matches TRBD1 (6 bases). The CDR3 contains 13 residues. CDR1 SQVTM and CDR2 ANQGSEA come from the germline V gene. The V end lost 0 bases, the J end lost 7 bases, and 12 bases lay between the germline ends. CDR3 in amino acids: CSVEEVRGGGYTF. In DNA, the CDR3 is TGCAGCGTTGAAGAGGTCAGGGGAGGTGGCTACACCTTC. Combining the CDR3 with reference TRBV29-1 and TRBJ1-2 gives the whole variable domain SAVISQKPSRDICQRGTSLTIQCQVDSQVTMMFWYRQQPGQSLTLIATANQGSEATYESGFVIDKFPISRPNLTFSTLTVSNMSPEDSSIYLCSVEEVRGGGYTFGSGTRLTVV.

This clonotype was counted many times. This sequence joins TRBV2 and TRBJ1-1, with D unclear. Between the trimmed V and J ends, which lost 7 bases and 0 bases, there was a span of 18 bases. CDR3 size: 16 residues. Per the germline V gene, CDR1 is SNHLY and CDR2 is FYNNEI. Here the CDR3 reads CASIFDWGRMNTEAFF. DNA for the CDR3: TGTGCCAGCATATTCGATTGGGGTAGGATGAACACTGAAGCTTTCTTT.

This clonotype has ten or more counts. This chain joins TRBV12-3 or TRBV12-4 and TRBJ2-3; D is undetermined. With 5 bases removed from V and 2 bases from J, the gap between germline ends came to 14 bases. The CDR3 runs 15 residues. The CDR3 region is CASSPPPGYTDTQYF. Here the CDR3 DNA reads TGTGCCAGCAGTCCCCCCCCAGGATACACAGATACGCAGTATTTT.

This clonotype was counted many times. The J gene is TRBJ1-1, the V gene TRBV5-1, with D unresolved. In germline, CDR1 is SGHRS, CDR2 YFSETQ. CDR3 length: 12 amino acids. The V gene lost 0 bases and the J gene lost 6 bases, with 6 bases spanning the gap. Here the CDR3 reads CASSLAGSEAFF. CDR3 DNA sequence: TGCGCCAGCAGCTTGGCCGGGTCTGAAGCTTTCTTT.

The chain links TRBV27 to TRBJ2-1, with 7 bases that match TRBD2. CDR3 size: 16 residues. After removal of 2 bases from V and 0 bases from J, the junction contained 4 bases not matched to a gene. CDR1 MNHEY and CDR2 SMNVEV come from the germline V gene (reference sequence). CDR3 in DNA: TGTGCCAGCAGTTTAATGGCTAGCGGCTCCTACAATGAGCAGTTCTTC. This translates into CASSLMASGSYNEQFF.

This clonotype was detected a few times. This rearrangement joins TRBV6-1 to TRBJ1-5; TRBD1 matches at 7 bases. The V gene's germline CDR1 is MNHNS and CDR2 SASEGT. The CDR3 runs to 15 residues. The J segment lost 6 bases and the V segment lost 4 bases, leaving 9 bases of the junction unmatched. The CDR3 here is CASSARQGFLQPQHF. DNA of the CDR3: TGTGCCAGCAGTGCAAGACAGGGATTTCTTCAGCCCCAGCATTTT.

This clonotype has just a few counts. CDR3 bases: TGCAGCTACTGGCCCGGGACGTCTAACTATGGCTACACCTTC. Its protein is CSYWPGTSNYGYTF. V and J are TRBV29-1 and TRBJ1-2; D possibly corresponds to TRBD1 (5 bases). The CDR3 extends over 14 amino acids. The V and J ends lost 8 bases and 0 bases respectively, with 16 bases between them. Germline values: CDR1 SQVTM, CDR2 ANQGSEA.

This clonotype was seen repeatedly, ten times or more. This chain links TRBV28 with TRBJ1-2; TRBD1 is a possible D gene (6 bases). The length of the CDR3 is 14 residues. Per the germline V gene, CDR1 is MDHEN and CDR2 is SYDVKM. Trimming removed 3 bases at V and 7 bases at J, with 15 bases between. CDR3 in DNA: TGTGCCAGCAGTTTTGGGGGGGGGCTTATTGGCTACACCTTC. Translating it yields CASSFGGGLIGYTF.

A remark on this clonotype: Given a much more abundant clone one base away, this may be a read error. The chain couples TRBV27 to TRBJ2-7; 7 bases line up with TRBD1. The junction had 6 bases not matched to a gene; V was cut back by 3 bases and J by 1 base. The CDR3 spans 15 residues. Germline values: CDR1 MNHEY, CDR2 SMNVEV (reference sequence). CDR3 sequence reads: CASSFSQGQSYEQYF. In DNA, the CDR3 is TGTGCCAGCAGTTTTAGTCAGGGACAGTCCTACGAGCAGTACTTC.

This clonotype was seen repeatedly, ten times or more. V is TRBV2 and J is TRBJ2-7, with D perhaps being TRBD1 or TRBD2 (5 bases each). V shed 6 bases and J shed 1 base, with 10 bases lying between them. The CDR3 sequence is 13 residues long. Looked up from germline, CDR1 is SNHLY and CDR2 is FYNNEI. The CDR3 reads CASSGTASYEQYF. The CDR3 DNA is TGTGCCAGCAGCGGGACCGCTTCCTACGAGCAGTACTTC.

This clonotype was counted at least ten times. This chain links TRBV12-3 or TRBV12-4 with TRBJ2-7, with D perhaps assigned TRBD1 or TRBD2 (5 bases each). Trimming stripped 4 bases from V and 0 bases from J, with 13 bases between. This CDR3 has 15 amino acids. For the CDR3, the DNA is TGTGCCAGCAGTTCCGGGACGGGAAGCTCCTACGAGCAGTACTTC. Amino acid sequence: CASSSGTGSSYEQYF.

V and J are TRBV20-1 and TRBJ2-7; 10 bases are shared with TRBD1. This CDR3 is 16 amino acids long. CDR1 is DFQATT and CDR2 is SNEGSKA in the germline V gene (reference sequence). Trimming cost V 0 bases and J 0 bases; bases outside gene matches: 5. CDR3: CSARDRRTGGSYEQYF. CDR3 DNA sequence: TGCAGTGCTAGAGATCGCAGGACAGGGGGCTCCTACGAGCAGTACTTC.

This clonotype was seen many times. This chain joins TRBV5-1 and TRBJ2-1; 8 nucleotides agree with TRBD2. Looked up from germline, CDR1 is SGHRS and CDR2 is YFSETQ. The junction had 9 bases not matched to a gene; V was cut back by 4 bases and J by 3 bases. The CDR3 has 16 amino acids. CDR3 DNA: TGCGCCAGCAGCCCTACGGGACTAGATTTCTACAATGAGCAGTTCTTC. Translated: CASSPTGLDFYNEQFF.

This clonotype was observed many times. This chain connects TRBV3-1 to TRBJ2-1; weak D call: TRBD2 (6 bases). This CDR3 comprises 15 residues. Trimming removed 1 base from V and 5 bases from J, with 12 bases in between. Germline-derived CDR1 and CDR2 are LGHDT and YNNKEL (reference sequence). CDR3 sequence reads: CASSQGDWSNNEQFF. CDR3 nucleotide sequence: TGTGCCAGCAGCCAAGGGGACTGGTCCAACAATGAGCAGTTCTTC.

Comment on this clonotype: Possible read error: a much larger clone is one base away. V usage is TRBV18 and J usage is TRBJ1-5; D is possibly TRBD1 (6 bases). Germline-derived CDR1 and CDR2 are KGHSH and LQKENI. This CDR3 has 16 amino acids. The CDR3 reads CASSPTGQSPNQPPHF. As DNA, the CDR3 is TGTGCCAGCTCACCCACCGGACAGTCCCCCAATCAGCCCCCGCATTTT.

This clonotype was seen at least ten times. The chain combines TRBV5-1 with TRBJ1-4; D might be TRBD1 (5 bases). The ends were cut back, 1 base at V and 0 bases at J, with 13 bases in the middle. This CDR3 has 17 amino acids. Germline V lookup: CDR1 SGHRS, CDR2 YFSETQ. As DNA, the CDR3 is TGCGCCAGCAGCTTGAATACGGGAGGGGCAACTAATGAAAAACTGTTTTTT. Its protein product is CASSLNTGGATNEKLFF. Filled out from reference TRBV5-1 and TRBJ1-4, the complete variable domain reads KAGVTQTPRYLIKTRGQQVTLSCSPISGHRSVSWYQQTPGQGLQFLFEYFSETQRNKGNFPGRFSGRQFSNSRSEMNVSTLELGDSALYLCASSLNTGGATNEKLFFGSGTQLSVL.

In this sample, this clonotype turned up many times. The chain has TRBV6-1 and TRBJ2-3, with 9 bases that match TRBD2. The V gene's germline CDR1 is MNHNS and CDR2 SASEGT. This CDR3 is 15 amino acids long. V dropped 6 bases and J dropped 4; count of bases not matched to a gene: 8. The CDR3 DNA sequence: TGTGCCAGCAGGTTGTTAGCGGGAGTCGCAGATACGCAGTATTTT. It specifies CASRLLAGVADTQYF.

This clonotype was recorded at least ten times. The CDR3 reads CSASGPGAYEQYF. The CDR3 bases are TGCAGTGCCTCAGGCCCGGGGGCCTACGAGCAGTACTTC. This chain joins TRBV20-1 and TRBJ2-7; tentatively, D is TRBD2 (6 bases). V was shortened by 6 bases and J by 2 bases, with 14 bases between the two germline ends. CDR1 is DFQATT and CDR2 is SNEGSKA in the germline V gene (reference sequence). The CDR3 has 13 amino acids.

This clonotype was counted between two and nine times. V is TRBV27 and J is TRBJ1-2; D is undetermined. The CDR3 is made up of 10 amino acids. Looked up from germline, CDR1 is MNHEY and CDR2 is SMNVEV (reference sequence). V was shortened by 7 bases and J by 8 bases, with 8 bases between the two germline ends. The CDR3 sequence is CASTPTGYTF. The CDR3 DNA is TGTGCCAGCACCCCGACAGGCTACACCTTC.

This clonotype showed up many times. This chain connects TRBV7-2 to TRBJ2-1; TRBD2 is a possible D gene (7 bases). The CDR3 length is 14 residues. Germline loops: CDR1 SGHTA, CDR2 FQGNSA. V lost 10 bases and J lost 3, with 16 bases in between. As DNA, the CDR3 is TGTGCCACCAGAAGGGGGAGGGGCTACAATGAGCAGTTCTTC. Translating it yields CATRRGRGYNEQFF.

This chain uses TRBV19 with TRBJ2-1; D is tentatively TRBD1 or TRBD2 (7 bases each). Trimming took off 5 bases at V and 14 bases at J, with 19 bases between the two ends. The CDR3 runs 13 residues. Germline V CDR1 and CDR2: LNHDA, SQIVND (reference sequence). The CDR3 loop is CASSPQTGEGEFF. CDR3 DNA: TGTGCCAGTAGTCCCCAAACAGGGGAGGGAGAGTTCTTC.

This rearrangement joins TRBV6-2 or TRBV6-3 to TRBJ1-1, with D uncertain. Germline values: CDR1 MNHEY, CDR2 SVGEGT. CDR3 length: 14 residues. V lost 5 bases to trimming and J lost 5 bases, with 15 bases between them. The CDR3 sequence is CASSRVGGLTEAFF. The CDR3 DNA follows: TGTGCCAGCAGTCGGGTAGGAGGGCTTACTGAAGCTTTCTTT.

This clonotype was counted ten times or more. This chain joins TRBV12-3 or TRBV12-4 and TRBJ1-5, with D possibly matching TRBD1 (5 bases). CDR3 size: 15 residues. Trimming removed 3 bases at V and 2 bases at J, with 11 bases between. CDR3 sequence: CASSFGGVRNQPQHF. CDR3 DNA: TGTGCCAGCAGTTTTGGAGGGGTCCGCAATCAGCCCCAGCATTTT.

This clonotype has ten or more counts. This chain links TRBV6-1 with TRBJ2-7; D gene ambiguous. This CDR3 contains 12 residues. The V end lost 7 bases, the J end lost 3 bases, and 10 bases lay between the germline ends. Germline V gene sequence: CDR1 MNHNS, CDR2 SASEGT. This chain's CDR3 is CASIQDIYEQYF. The CDR3 nucleotides read TGTGCCAGCATACAAGACATCTACGAGCAGTACTTC.